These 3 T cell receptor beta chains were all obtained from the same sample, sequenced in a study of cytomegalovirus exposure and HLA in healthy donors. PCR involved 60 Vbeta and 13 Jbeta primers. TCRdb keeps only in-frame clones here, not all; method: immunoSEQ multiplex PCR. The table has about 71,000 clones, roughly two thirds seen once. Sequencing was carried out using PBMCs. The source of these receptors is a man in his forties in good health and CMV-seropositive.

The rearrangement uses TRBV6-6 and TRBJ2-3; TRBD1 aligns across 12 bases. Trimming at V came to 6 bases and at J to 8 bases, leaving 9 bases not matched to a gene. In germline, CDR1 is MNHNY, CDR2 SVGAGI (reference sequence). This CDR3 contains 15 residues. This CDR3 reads CASSWGQGAQGTQYF. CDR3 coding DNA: TGTGCCAGCAGCTGGGGACAGGGGGCGCAGGGTACGCAGTATTTT.

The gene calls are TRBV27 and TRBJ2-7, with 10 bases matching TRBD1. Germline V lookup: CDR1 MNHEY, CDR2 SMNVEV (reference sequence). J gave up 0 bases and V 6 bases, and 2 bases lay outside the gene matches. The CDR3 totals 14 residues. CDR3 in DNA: TGTGCCAGCAGAAGGACAGGGGGCTCCTACGAGCAGTACTTC. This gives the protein CASRRTGGSYEQYF.

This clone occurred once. The CDR3 DNA is TGTGCCAGCAGTCGTAGCGGTAGCTCCTACAATGAGCAGTTCTTC. This encodes CASSRSGSSYNEQFF. The chain is built from TRBV11-2 and TRBJ2-1; perhaps TRBD2 as D (6 bases). This CDR3 region has 15 residues. Germline lookup yields CDR1 SGHAT and CDR2 FQNNGV. Trimming removed 6 bases from V and 0 bases from J, with 12 bases in between.